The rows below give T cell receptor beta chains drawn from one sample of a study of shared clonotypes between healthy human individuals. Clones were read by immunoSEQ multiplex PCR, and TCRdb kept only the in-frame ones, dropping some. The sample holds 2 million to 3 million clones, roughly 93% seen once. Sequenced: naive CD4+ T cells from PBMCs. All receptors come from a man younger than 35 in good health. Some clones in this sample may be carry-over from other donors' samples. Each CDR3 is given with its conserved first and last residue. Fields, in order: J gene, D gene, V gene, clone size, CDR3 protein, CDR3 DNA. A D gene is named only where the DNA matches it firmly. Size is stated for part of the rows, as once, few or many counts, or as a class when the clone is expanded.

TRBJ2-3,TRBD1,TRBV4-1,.,CASSRQGRRSTDTQYF,TGCGCCAGCAGCCGACAGGGCCGGCGGAGCACAGATACGCAGTATTTT
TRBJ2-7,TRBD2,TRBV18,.,CASSSDKNSGEQYF,TGTGCCAGCTCATCCGATAAGAATAGCGGGGAGCAGTACTTC
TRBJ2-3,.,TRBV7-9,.,CASSAPPTASTDTQYF,TGTGCCAGCAGCGCGCCCCCGACTGCTAGCACAGATACGCAGTATTTT
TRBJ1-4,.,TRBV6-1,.,CASRVDSNEKLFF,TGTGCCAGCAGGGTCGACTCTAATGAAAAACTGTTTTTT
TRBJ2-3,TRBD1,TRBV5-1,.,CASSLGDRVVDTQYF,TGCGCCAGCAGCTTGGGGGACAGGGTGGTAGATACGCAGTATTTT
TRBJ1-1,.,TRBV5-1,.,CASSPAGRSGTEAFF,TGCGCCAGCAGCCCCGCCGGCCGATCAGGCACTGAAGCTTTCTTT
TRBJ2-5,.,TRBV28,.,CASSGTGQETQYF,TGTGCCAGCAGTGGGACTGGACAAGAGACCCAGTACTTC
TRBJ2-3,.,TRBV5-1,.,CASRVSPGSSDTQYF,TGCGCCAGCAGAGTGTCCCCCGGCAGCTCAGATACGCAGTATTTT
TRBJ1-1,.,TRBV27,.,CASSYAGRTEAFF,TGTGCCAGCAGTTACGCGGGTCGCACTGAAGCTTTCTTT
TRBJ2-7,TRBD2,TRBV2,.,CASRQRGLGDYEQYF,TGTGCCAGCAGGCAGCGGGGATTGGGGGACTACGAGCAGTACTTC
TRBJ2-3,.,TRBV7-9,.,CASSHRVGSGTDTQYF,TGTGCCAGCAGCCACCGGGTTGGTAGCGGCACAGATACGCAGTATTTT
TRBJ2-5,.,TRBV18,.,CASSPGGGETQYF,TGTGCCAGCTCCCCAGGGGGGGGAGAGACCCAGTACTTC
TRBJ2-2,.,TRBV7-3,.,CASSLGPNVAQGGELFF,TGTGCCAGCAGCTTGGGTCCAAACGTCGCGCAAGGCGGGGAGCTGTTTTTT
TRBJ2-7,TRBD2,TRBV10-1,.,CASSGPGLVAYEQYF,TGCGCCAGCAGTGGTCCGGGACTAGTAGCCTACGAGCAGTACTTC
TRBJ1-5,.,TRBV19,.,CASSIFFGNQPQHF,TGTGCCAGTAGTATTTTTTTTGGGAATCAGCCCCAGCATTTT
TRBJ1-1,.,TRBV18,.,CASSPFQDLNTEAFF,TGTGCCAGCTCACCGTTTCAGGACCTGAACACTGAAGCTTTCTTT
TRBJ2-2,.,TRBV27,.,CASGRTVTGELFF,TGTGCCAGCGGAAGGACAGTCACCGGGGAGCTGTTTTTT
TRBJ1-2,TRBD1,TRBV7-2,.,CASEDRGDWGNYGYTF,TGTGCCAGTGAAGACAGGGGGGACTGGGGCAACTATGGCTACACCTTC
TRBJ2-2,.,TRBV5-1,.,CASSLAEIRGRTGELFF,TGCGCCAGCAGCTTGGCCGAGATTCGGGGACGGACCGGGGAGCTGTTTTTT
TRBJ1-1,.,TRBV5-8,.,CASSLAQQGLSEAFF,TGTGCCAGCAGCTTGGCGCAACAGGGCTTATCTGAAGCTTTCTTT
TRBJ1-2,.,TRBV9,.,CASSGRPGYGYTF,TGTGCCAGCAGCGGGAGGCCCGGCTATGGCTACACCTTC
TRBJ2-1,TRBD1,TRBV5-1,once,CASSLGDRVVHNEQFF,TGCGCCAGCAGCTTGGGGGACAGGGTGGTCCACAATGAGCAGTTCTTC
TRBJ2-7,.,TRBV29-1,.,CSVGPGGYEQYF,TGCAGCGTGGGGCCGGGCGGCTACGAGCAGTACTTC
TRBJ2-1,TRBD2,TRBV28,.,CASSPLSGRARNEQFF,TGTGCCAGCAGTCCCCTCAGCGGGAGGGCTCGGAATGAGCAGTTCTTC
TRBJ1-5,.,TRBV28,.,CASRTQGSNQPQHF,TGTGCCAGCAGAACCCAGGGGAGCAATCAGCCCCAGCATTTT
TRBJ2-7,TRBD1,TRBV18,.,CASSGDSGYEQYF,TGTGCCAGCTCAGGGGACAGTGGATACGAGCAGTACTTC
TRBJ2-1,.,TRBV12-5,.,CASGLGQGGVHEQFF,TGTGCTAGTGGTTTGGGACAGGGAGGGGTGCATGAGCAGTTCTTC
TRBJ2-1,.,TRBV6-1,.,CASSPLQGNEQFF,TGTGCCAGCAGTCCCCTACAGGGAAATGAGCAGTTCTTC